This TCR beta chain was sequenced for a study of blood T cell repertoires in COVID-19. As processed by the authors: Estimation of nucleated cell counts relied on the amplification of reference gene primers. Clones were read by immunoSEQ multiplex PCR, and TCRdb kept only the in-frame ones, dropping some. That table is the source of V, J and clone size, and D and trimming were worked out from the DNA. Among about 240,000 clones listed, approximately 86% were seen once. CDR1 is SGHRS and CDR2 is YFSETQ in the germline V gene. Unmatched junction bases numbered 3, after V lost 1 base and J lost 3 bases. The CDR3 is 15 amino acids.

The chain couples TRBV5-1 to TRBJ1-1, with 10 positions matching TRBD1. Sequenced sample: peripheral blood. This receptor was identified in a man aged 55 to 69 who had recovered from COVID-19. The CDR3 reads CASSLRTGGDTEAFF. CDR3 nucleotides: TGCGCCAGCAGCTTGAGGACAGGGGGGGACACTGAAGCTTTCTTT.